This TCR beta chain came from a study of blood T cell repertoires in COVID-19. At the level of the study: T cells, B-cell-depleted T cells, or PBMCs provided the cDNA or gDNA that served as material.

Clones were sequenced by immunoSEQ multiplex PCR, and TCRdb holds only the in-frame ones, with some missing. The sample consists of fewer than 500,000 clones, around 87% of them appearing once. The germline V gene encodes CDR1 SNHLY and CDR2 FYNNEI. This CDR3 has 14 residues. V was pared by 6 bases and J by 6 bases, with 6 bases of the junction left unmatched. Participants were aged about 18 to 100 years from some 24 US areas. Donors were grouped by their self-reported clinical history. The chain recombines TRBV2 with TRBJ1-5; 9 bases are shared with TRBD1. The sequenced sample consisted of PBMCs or T cells enriched from blood (not recorded which). The sequence derives from a woman aged 25 to 39 with acute COVID-19. CDR3 region: CASSAQGASQPQHF. Written as DNA, the CDR3 is TGTGCCAGCAGCGCACAGGGGGCAAGTCAGCCCCAGCATTTT. Variable domain in full (rest from reference TRBV2 and TRBJ1-5): EPEVTQTPSHQVTQMGQEVILRCVPISNHLYFYWYRQILGQKVEFLVSFYNNEISEKSEIFDDQFSVERPDGSNFTLKIRSTKLEDSAMYFCASSAQGASQPQHFGDGTRLSIL.